This TCR beta chain appears in the sequencing data of a study of blood T cells in healthy people across ages. This clonotype was detected only a few times. The antigen is undetermined. A second PCR of roughly 7 to 11 cycles used a sample-barcoded 5' primer and a J-beta primer mix. TCRdb redid the calling of the 5' RACE reads with MiXCR, one entry per CDR3 protein. This sample has about 400,000 distinct CDR3 sequences, with 52% found just once. General observations from the study: For the donors, CMV status was unknown and possibly confounded expanded clonotype changes.

The germline CDR1 and CDR2 sequences are MGHDK and SYGVNS. The CDR3 is made up of 13 amino acids. V was cut by 3 bases and J by 5 bases, with 9 bases left in between. This rearrangement joins TRBV25-1 to TRBJ2-3, with a possible D match to TRBD1 (6 bases). Source material: blood. This clonotype was obtained from a man aged 55 to 70 in good health. Here the CDR3 DNA reads TGTGCCAGCAGTGACAGGGGTAAAGATACGCAGTATTTT. Its translation is CASSDRGKDTQYF.